This TCR beta chain was obtained from a study of T-cell memory formation after mild COVID-19. Across the study: Among the donors, TCR clusters were largely specific to each donor. Overall study findings and caveats: Among contracting clones, CD4+ were mainly CM/EM and CD8+ enriched in EMRA. There was a balanced CD4/CD8 profile in clones contracting day 15 to 85, and later expanders leaned CD4+.

The sample holds a few counts of this clonotype. The antigen is not known. Germline trimming cut 0 bases from V and 4 bases from J; bases unmatched to any gene: 2. CDR3 length equals 15 residues. Per the germline V gene, CDR1 is LGHNA and CDR2 is YSLEER. Barcoded TCR alpha and TCR beta cDNA libraries with UMIs came from 5'RACE using constant-segment primers. From the 5' RACE reads, TCRdb called clonotypes with MiXCR, one entry per CDR3 protein. The data hold 95,000 to 110,000 distinct CDR3 sequences, with approximately 15% observed a single time. Sequencing input: PBMCs or a T cell subset sorted from them (not recorded which). This receptor was taken from a man aged 18 to 29 who had mild COVID-19 (a few samples of this study predate the infection). Cell type and time point are not known. The chain has TRBV4-3 and TRBJ2-1; 8 nucleotides align to TRBD1. The CDR3 DNA is TGCGCCAGCAGCCAAGAGGACAGGGCTTACAATGAGCAGTTCTTC. It yields the protein CASSQEDRAYNEQFF.